This record concerns one T cell receptor beta chain sequence. It has no known antigen specificity. CDR1 DFQATT and CDR2 SNEGSKA were looked up in the germline V gene (reference sequence). Its CDR3 holds 14 amino acids, cysteine through phenylalanine. DNA is not on record. These data belong to a study of monozygotic twins with inflammatory bowel disease (dated by TCRdb to between 2017 and 2020). About the study as a whole: In total, around 28 monozygotic twin pairs made up the full study: 19 Danish pairs, all IBD-discordant, plus nine German pairs, of which four were IBD-concordant and five were IBD-discordant. Disease-associated traits were sought mainly through comparisons between IBD patients and their genetically identical healthy co-twins within discordant pairs. Each individual had, on average, about 151 000 unique TCRalpha sequences and 181 000 unique TCRbeta sequences available for analysis. The full study reports these points: TCRbeta repertoire diversity, by inverse Simpson index, was decreased in IBD patients compared with their healthy co-twins. The analysis was unable to tell apart different T cell subtypes. No single strong signal or clonotype linked to IBD turned up in the results, so the idea that one exists was not supported. Background noise and inter-individual variability may have been introduced into the repertoires by the differing immunosuppressive treatments among patients. Compared with healthy twins, IBD patients had fewer clonotypes in common with other individuals, a difference most pronounced in patients showing signs of disease activity. Repertoire similarity did not differ between concordant and discordant twins, possibly due to limited statistical power.

From each donor, a roughly 2.6 ml peripheral blood sample was collected into PAXgene tubes and stored at -80 degrees C. Without any T cell sorting, total RNA was extracted from whole blood using the PAXgene blood miRNA kit on an automated QIAcube. Peripheral blood from monozygotic twin pairs who were concordant or discordant for inflammatory bowel disease underwent deep TCRalpha and TCRbeta repertoire profiling using unique molecular barcoding. Smoking habits were recorded for all twin pairs, with individuals classified as current, former or never smokers. To prepare the library, 5' RACE was applied. Preparation of each TCR library used 3,000 to 4,000 ng of total RNA. For each sample, cDNA was synthesized in eight separate reactions using SMARTScribe reverse transcriptase. Unique molecular identifiers containing a 6-nucleotide sample barcode were introduced through template switching during cDNA synthesis. Two nested PCRs of about 15 and 9 cycles amplified the TCRalpha and TCRbeta cDNA, and bead purification followed each PCR. Before amplification, cDNA was treated with uracil DNA-glycosylase and purified using the QIAquick PCR purification kit. The second PCR added Illumina TruSeq-compatible adapters along with sample-specific barcodes. Library quality and concentration were assessed using TapeStation and Qubit, and 5 to 6 ng of each library was pooled. Sequencing of the pooled libraries was done on an Illumina HiSeq2500 single-index Rapid Run using custom sequencing primers and 2 x 100 bp reads. In the source study's methods: PCR and sequencing errors were corrected by UMI-based consensus assembly using MiGEC version 1.2.6. MiXCR version 2.1.1 was used to carry out V(D)J alignment, clonotype assembly and CDR3 extraction. Gene usage, clonotype sharing and MAIT/NKT TCR abundance were normalised by analysing the top 1000, 10 000 and 20 000 clonotypes per sample. After downsampling to 27 000 UMIs, diversity was calculated as the inverse Simpson index using the vegan R package. Paired Mann-Whitney U tests were applied to discordant twin pairs, with Benjamini-Hochberg correction for multiple testing. TCRdb reprocessed the reads, reporting each CDR3 protein sequence once and no DNA. The V and J calls were determined by TCRdb, not by the authors. The table for this sample records 200,000 to 250,000 distinct CDR3 sequences. In total, the top ten clones hold roughly 7.1% of the sample.

The sequence was obtained from a human donor with ulcerative colitis or Crohn's disease, or a healthy co-twin of an affected twin (not recorded which). Sequencing was carried out using blood. Recombination joined TRBV20-1 with TRBJ2-3; TCRdb selects TRBD1, and the lack of DNA leaves this call unchecked. CDR3 loop: CSASLPGGTDTQYF.